One and the same sample provided the 26 T cell receptor beta chains below, sequenced in a study of blood T cell repertoires in COVID-19. Data came from immunoSEQ multiplex PCR; TCRdb stores just in-frame clones and leaves some out. This table holds some 320,000 clones, over 75% found once. The material sequenced was peripheral blood. All receptors come from a woman in her forties or fifties who had recovered from COVID-19.

The chain combines TRBV30 with TRBJ2-1, with 7 bases that match TRBD2. This CDR3 spans 11 amino acids. The V segment lost 3 bases and the J segment 15 bases; nucleotides outside the gene matches: 8. Germline CDR1 and CDR2: GTSNPN and SVGIG (reference sequence). This CDR3 is CAWRDRLAWFF. The CDR3 coding sequence is TGTGCCTGGAGAGACAGACTAGCATGGTTCTTC.

The V and J genes are TRBV7-6 and TRBJ1-2, with D unclear. CDR1 is SGHVS and CDR2 is FNYEAQ in the germline V gene. Trimming took off 2 bases at V and 8 bases at J, with 15 bases between the two ends. The CDR3 is 14 amino acids. This chain's CDR3 is CASSLSWRGNGYTF. In DNA form, the CDR3 reads TGTGCCAGCAGCTTAAGTTGGCGGGGTAACGGCTACACCTTC.

A remark on this clone: The same CDR3 can be traced to other DNA sequences in this sample. The chain has TRBV6-5 and TRBJ2-5; D is perhaps TRBD2 (6 bases). The germline gives CDR1 MNHEY, CDR2 SVGAGI. The germline V and J ends were trimmed by 0 bases and 4 bases, with 9 bases remaining between them. CDR3 length: 14 amino acids. The CDR3 nucleotides read TGTGCCAGCAGTTACTCGAGGAGGGGAGAGACCCAGTACTTC. Its translation is CASSYSRRGETQYF.

The chain combines TRBV6-2 or TRBV6-3 with TRBJ2-5, with D maybe TRBD2 (6 bases). The CDR3 totals 14 residues. V lost 5 bases, J lost 1 base, and 11 bases lay in between. The germline gives CDR1 MNHEY, CDR2 SVGEGT. CDR3 amino acids: CASSHGTVQETQYF. The DNA of the CDR3 is TGTGCCAGCAGTCACGGGACTGTCCAAGAGACCCAGTACTTC.

This clone has only a few counts. The chain carries TRBV4-1 and TRBJ1-5; D call uncertain. The ends were cut back, 0 bases at V and 4 bases at J, with 10 bases in the middle. CDR1 and CDR2 from the germline V gene are MGHRA and YSYEKL. This CDR3 contains 15 residues. The CDR3 DNA reads TGCGCCAGCAGCCAAGATTCTCGGAGAAATCAGCCCCAGCATTTT. It encodes CASSQDSRRNQPQHF.

CDR3 coding DNA: TGTGCCAGCATTACCGGGACAGGGAACACCGGGGAGCTGTTTTTT. It specifies CASITGTGNTGELFF. The rearrangement uses TRBV6-5 and TRBJ2-2; TRBD1 matches at 8 bases. This CDR3 region has 15 residues. Germline lookup yields CDR1 MNHEY and CDR2 SVGAGI. The ends lost 7 bases at V and 1 base at J; junction bases unmatched: 5.

The rearrangement uses TRBV7-2 and TRBJ1-1, with D possibly matching TRBD1 (5 bases). V shed 2 bases and J shed 4 bases, with 14 bases lying between them. Germline CDR1 is SGHTA and CDR2 is FQGNSA. The CDR3 consists of 15 residues. As DNA, the CDR3 is TGTGCCAGCAGCTTAACGGCGGGGGTGAGCACTGAAGCTTTCTTT. Translating it yields CASSLTAGVSTEAFF. Full variable domain (rest looked up from reference TRBV7-2 and TRBJ1-1): GAGVSQSPSNKVTEKGKDVELRCDPISGHTALYWYRQSLGQGLEFLIYFQGNSAPDKSGLPSDRFSAERTGGSVSTLTIQRTQQEDSAVYLCASSLTAGVSTEAFFGQGTRLTVV.

The rearrangement links TRBV7-3 to TRBJ2-2, with 8 positions matching TRBD1. V was pared by 4 bases and J by 4 bases, with 5 bases of the junction left unmatched. The CDR3 has 15 amino acids. Germline V gene sequence: CDR1 SGHTA, CDR2 FQGTGA. The CDR3 region has the DNA TGTGCCAGCAGCTCGGGACAGGCACTCACCGGGGAGCTGTTTTTT. Translated, it gives CASSSGQALTGELFF.

The V call is TRBV28, the J call TRBJ2-3, with a weak D call TRBD1 (7 bases). Germline CDR1 reads MDHEN; CDR2 reads SYDVKM. This CDR3 contains 16 residues. Trimming pared 8 bases from V and 5 bases from J, leaving 23 bases between. The DNA for the CDR3 is TGTGCCAGCTGGGGGGTGGACAGGACCAGTGGAGATACGCAGTATTTT. Translated, it gives CASWGVDRTSGDTQYF.

As to this clone: Other nucleotide sequences in the sample specify the same CDR3. CDR3 DNA sequence: TGTGCCAGCAGTGAACAGGGTTTGGGGGAAAAACTGTTTTTT. Translated: CASSEQGLGEKLFF. This chain links TRBV2 with TRBJ1-4; D may be TRBD1 (5 bases). Trimming removed 2 bases at V and 8 bases at J, with 12 bases between. The CDR3 spans 14 residues. Germline CDR1 and CDR2: SNHLY and FYNNEI.

The V call is TRBV30, the J call TRBJ1-4; TRBD1 aligns across 9 bases. This CDR3 is built from 17 residues. Germline CDR1 GTSNPN, CDR2 SVGIG (reference sequence). The V gene end was trimmed by 2 bases and the J gene end by 0 bases; junction bases not matched to a gene: 7. The CDR3, as DNA: TGTGCCTGGAGTAAAGGACAGGGGCTTGCAACTAATGAAAAACTGTTTTTT. Translating it yields CAWSKGQGLATNEKLFF.

This clone was seen once. In DNA, the CDR3 is TGTGCCAGCAGCTTGGTTCCGGGGGGGCCCGATGAGCAGTTCTTC. This encodes CASSLVPGGPDEQFF. The chain employs TRBV5-8 and TRBJ2-1; TRBD2 aligns across 8 bases. The CDR3 extends over 15 amino acids. The V gene's germline CDR1 is SGHTS and CDR2 YDEGEE. V shed 0 bases and J 8 bases; nucleotides not matched to a gene: 7.

This chain links TRBV27 with TRBJ2-2, with 11 bases identical to TRBD2. After removal of 6 bases from V and 4 bases from J, the junction contained 4 bases not matched to a gene. Germline V gene data show CDR1 as MNHEY and CDR2 as SMNVEV (reference sequence). This CDR3 comprises 15 residues. The CDR3 spells CASSRTSGPTGELFF. CDR3 nucleotide sequence: TGTGCCAGCAGCCGGACTAGCGGGCCCACCGGGGAGCTGTTTTTT.

This chain connects TRBV27 to TRBJ2-3; perhaps TRBD1 as D (5 bases). The germline CDR1 and CDR2 sequences are MNHEY and SMNVEV (reference sequence). V lost 2 bases and J lost 0, with 9 bases in between. The CDR3 totals 15 residues. In DNA, the CDR3 is TGTGCCAGCAGTTTAAGGTCAGGGAGCACAGATACGCAGTATTTT. Amino acids: CASSLRSGSTDTQYF.

Here the CDR3 DNA reads TGTGCCAGCAGCCGGGGGTTGGCTGAAGCTTTCTTT. Its translation: CASSRGLAEAFF. The chain employs TRBV6-5 and TRBJ1-1, with D tentatively TRBD1 (5 bases). This CDR3 has 12 amino acids. Trimming stripped 6 bases from V and 6 bases from J, with 11 bases between. Germline CDR1 and CDR2: MNHEY and SVGAGI.

This sequence joins TRBV28 and TRBJ2-3, with D perhaps TRBD2 (6 bases). Germline V CDR1 and CDR2: MDHEN, SYDVKM. The CDR3 covers 13 residues. Deletions cut 3 bases from V and 3 bases from J, with 7 bases between. The CDR3 DNA reads TGTGCCAGCAGTTTGGGGGGTACAGATACGCAGTATTTT. Translated: CASSLGGTDTQYF.

This chain uses TRBV9 with TRBJ1-4; D remains unclear. CDR3 length: 15 amino acids. In germline, CDR1 is SGDLS, CDR2 YYNGEE. V was clipped by 1 base and J by 8 bases, with 15 bases between them. CDR3 coding DNA: TGTGCCAGCAGCGTAAACGGCAATATCGGGGAAAAACTGTTTTTT. This encodes CASSVNGNIGEKLFF.

This clone was seen a handful of times. The V and J genes are TRBV21-1 and TRBJ2-7; the D segment call TRBD1 is taken from the table without a DNA check. TRBV21-1 is annotated as a pseudogene. There are 14 residues in the CDR3. The CDR3 sequence: CASSDLPGSYEQYF. CDR3 DNA sequence: TGTGCCAGCAGCGACCTACCAGGCTCCTACGAGCAGTACTTC.

This clone was seen more than once but under ten times. The chain uses TRBV6-6 and TRBJ2-5, with 7 nucleotides matching TRBD1. This CDR3 comprises 16 residues. V lost 6 bases to trimming and J lost 0 bases; unmatched junction nucleotides: 10. Looked up from germline, CDR1 is MNHNY and CDR2 is SVGAGI (reference sequence). CDR3 in DNA: TGTGCCAGCAGGACAGGGTGGGAAGATCACCAAGAGACCCAGTACTTC. Translating it yields CASRTGWEDHQETQYF.

In DNA, the CDR3 is TGCGCCAGCAGCCCAAGCGGGGGGCGCGAAAGGGCCCAGTACTTC. This gives the protein CASSPSGGRERAQYF. The genes are TRBV5-1 and TRBJ2-5, with 9 bases matching TRBD2. The CDR3 has 15 amino acids. The V and J ends lost 4 bases and 9 bases, in that order; junction bases with no gene match: 13. Germline V gives CDR1 SGHRS, CDR2 YFSETQ.

This rearrangement joins TRBV5-1 to TRBJ2-1; 7 positions agree with TRBD1. J lost 8 bases, V lost 0 bases, and 8 bases had no gene match. CDR1 SGHRS and CDR2 YFSETQ come from the germline V gene. CDR3 length: 15 residues. The CDR3 here is CASSLGTGGFDEQFF. In DNA form, the CDR3 reads TGCGCCAGCAGCTTGGGGACAGGTGGTTTTGATGAGCAGTTCTTC.

This chain joins TRBV6-2 or TRBV6-3 and TRBJ1-1; D is ambiguous. V lost 0 bases and J lost 3, with 8 bases in between. This CDR3 is 14 amino acids long. The germline V gene encodes CDR1 MNHEY and CDR2 SVGEGT. The CDR3 bases are TGTGCCAGCAGTTACTCGGAGTTTTACACTGAAGCTTTCTTT. Translated: CASSYSEFYTEAFF.

The chain employs TRBV6-1 and TRBJ1-2; D unresolved. The ends were cut back, 3 bases at V and 3 bases at J, with 8 bases in the middle. Per the germline V gene, CDR1 is MNHNS and CDR2 is SASEGT. The length of the CDR3 is 13 residues. The CDR3 coding sequence is TGTGCCAGCAGTGATGGGCCAGACTATGGCTACACCTTC. This gives the protein CASSDGPDYGYTF.

The J gene is TRBJ2-2, the V gene TRBV28; TRBD1 matches at 8 bases. This CDR3 is 15 amino acids long. V shed 5 bases and J 1 base; nucleotides not matched to a gene: 3. Germline values: CDR1 MDHEN, CDR2 SYDVKM. The CDR3 DNA reads as TGTGCCAGCAGTACCGGGACAGGGAACACCGGGGAGCTGTTTTTT. Translated, it gives CASSTGTGNTGELFF. Variable domain in full (rest from reference TRBV28 and TRBJ2-2): DVKVTQSSRYLVKRTGEKVFLECVQDMDHENMFWYRQDPGLGLRLIYFSYDVKMKEKGDIPEGYSVSREKKERFSLILESASTNQTSMYLCASSTGTGNTGELFFGEGSRLTVL.

The chain uses TRBV9 and TRBJ2-5; D remains ambiguous. CDR3 size: 13 residues. Germline V CDR1 and CDR2: SGDLS, YYNGEE. The V end was cut by 3 bases, the J end by 4 bases, with 10 bases between. The CDR3 sequence: CASSAGGGETQYF. CDR3 DNA sequence: TGTGCCAGCAGCGCCGGCGGTGGAGAGACCCAGTACTTC.

The chain employs TRBV18 and TRBJ1-2; D is uncertain. The germline gives CDR1 KGHSH, CDR2 LQKENI. This CDR3 is 13 amino acids long. V lost 2 bases to trimming and J lost 5 bases, with 9 bases between them. The DNA of the CDR3 is TGTGCCAGCTCACCAAACGAAGAGTATGGCTACACCTTC. It yields the protein CASSPNEEYGYTF. The entire variable domain, with the rest obtained from reference TRBV18 and TRBJ1-2, is as follows: NAGVMQNPRHLVRRRGQEARLRCSPMKGHSHVYWYRQLPEEGLKFMVYLQKENIIDESGMPKERFSAEFPKEGPSILRIQQVVRGDSAAYFCASSPNEEYGYTFGSGTRLTVV.